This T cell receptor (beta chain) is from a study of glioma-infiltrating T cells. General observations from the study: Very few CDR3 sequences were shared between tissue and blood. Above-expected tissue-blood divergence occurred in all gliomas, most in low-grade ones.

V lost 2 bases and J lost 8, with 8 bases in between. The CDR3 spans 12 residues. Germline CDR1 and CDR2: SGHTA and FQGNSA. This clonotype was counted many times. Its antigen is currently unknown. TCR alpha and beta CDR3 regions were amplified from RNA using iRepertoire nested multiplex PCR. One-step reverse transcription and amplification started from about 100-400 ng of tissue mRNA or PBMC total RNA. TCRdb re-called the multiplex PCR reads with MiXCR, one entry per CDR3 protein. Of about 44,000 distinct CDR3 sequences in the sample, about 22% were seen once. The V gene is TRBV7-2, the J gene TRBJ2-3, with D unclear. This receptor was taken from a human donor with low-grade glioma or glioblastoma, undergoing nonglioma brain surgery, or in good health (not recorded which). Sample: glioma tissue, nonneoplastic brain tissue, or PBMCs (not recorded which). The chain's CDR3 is CASSLWGTTQYF. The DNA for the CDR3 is TGTGCCAGCAGCTTATGGGGTACTACGCAGTATTTT.